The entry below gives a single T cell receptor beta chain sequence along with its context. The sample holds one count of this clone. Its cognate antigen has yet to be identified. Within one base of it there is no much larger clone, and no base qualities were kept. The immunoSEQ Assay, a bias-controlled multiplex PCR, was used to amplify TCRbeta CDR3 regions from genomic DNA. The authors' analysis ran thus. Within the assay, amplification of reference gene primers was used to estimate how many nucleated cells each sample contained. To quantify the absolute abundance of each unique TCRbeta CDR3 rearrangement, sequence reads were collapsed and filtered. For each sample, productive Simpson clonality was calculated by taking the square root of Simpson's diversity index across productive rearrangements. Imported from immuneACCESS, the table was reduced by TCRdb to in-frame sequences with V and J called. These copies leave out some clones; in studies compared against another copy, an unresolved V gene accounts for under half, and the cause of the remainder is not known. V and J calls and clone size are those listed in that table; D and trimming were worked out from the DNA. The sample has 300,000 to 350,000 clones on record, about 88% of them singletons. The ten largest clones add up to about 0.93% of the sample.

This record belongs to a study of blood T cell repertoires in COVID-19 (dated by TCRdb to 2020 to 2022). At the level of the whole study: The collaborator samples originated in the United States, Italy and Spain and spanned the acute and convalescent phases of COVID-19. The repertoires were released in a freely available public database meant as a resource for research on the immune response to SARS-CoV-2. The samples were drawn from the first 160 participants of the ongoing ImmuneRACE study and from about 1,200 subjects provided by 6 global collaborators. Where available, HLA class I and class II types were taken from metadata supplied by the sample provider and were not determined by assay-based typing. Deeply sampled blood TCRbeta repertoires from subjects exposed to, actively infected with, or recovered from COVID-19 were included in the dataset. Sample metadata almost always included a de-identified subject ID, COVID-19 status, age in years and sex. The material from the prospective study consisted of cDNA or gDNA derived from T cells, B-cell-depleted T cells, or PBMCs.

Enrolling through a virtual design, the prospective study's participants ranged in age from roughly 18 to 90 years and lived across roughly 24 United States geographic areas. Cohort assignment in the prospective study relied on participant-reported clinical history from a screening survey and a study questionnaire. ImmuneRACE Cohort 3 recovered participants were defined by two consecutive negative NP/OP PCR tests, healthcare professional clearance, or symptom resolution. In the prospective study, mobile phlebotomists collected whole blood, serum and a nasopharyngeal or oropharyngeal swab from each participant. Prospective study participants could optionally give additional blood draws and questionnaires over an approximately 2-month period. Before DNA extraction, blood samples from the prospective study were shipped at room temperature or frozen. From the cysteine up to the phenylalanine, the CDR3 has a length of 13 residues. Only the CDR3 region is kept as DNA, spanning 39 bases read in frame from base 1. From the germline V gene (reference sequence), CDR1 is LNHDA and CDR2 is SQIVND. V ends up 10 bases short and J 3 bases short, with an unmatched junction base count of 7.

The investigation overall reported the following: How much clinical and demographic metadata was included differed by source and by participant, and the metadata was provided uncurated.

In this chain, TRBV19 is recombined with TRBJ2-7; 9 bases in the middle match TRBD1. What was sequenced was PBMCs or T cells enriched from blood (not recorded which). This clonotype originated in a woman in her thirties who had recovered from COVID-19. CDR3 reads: CATADRGGYEQYF. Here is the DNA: TGTGCCACCGCGGACAGGGGAGGCTACGAGCAGTACTTC. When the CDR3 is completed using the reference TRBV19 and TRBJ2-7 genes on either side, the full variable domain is DGGITQSPKYLFRKEGQNVTLSCEQNLNHDAMYWYRQDPGQGLRLIYYSQIVNDFQKGDIAEGYSVSREKKESFPLTVTSAQKNPTAFYLCATADRGGYEQYFGPGTRLTVT.